The rows below give T cell receptor beta chains drawn from one sample of a study of siplizumab effects on memory and regulatory T cells. Libraries were prepared by immunoSEQ multiplex PCR; TCRdb keeps only in-frame clonotypes and omits some of them. The sample records roughly 62,000 clones, about 92% being singletons. The sequenced sample consisted of CD8+ T cells sorted from blood. Receptors originate from a human donor in good health. The CDR3 runs from the conserved cysteine through the conserved F or W. The D gene is left open where the match is weak. Size tells how often a clone was seen (once, few, many) or the class of an expanded clone, and some rows leave it out.

d_call	v_call	clone_size	j_call	cdr3_aa	cdr3_nt
NA	TRBV18	NA	TRBJ1-4	CASSQGRSANEKLFF	TGTGCCAGCTCCCAGGGGAGGTCGGCTAATGAAAAACTGTTTTTT
TRBD2	TRBV6-5	NA	TRBJ2-7	CASRSGSNEQYF	TGTGCCAGCAGAAGCGGGAGCAACGAGCAGTACTTC
TRBD1	TRBV5-5	NA	TRBJ2-3	CASSLWDSDTDTQYF	TGTGCCAGCAGCTTGTGGGACAGCGACACAGATACGCAGTATTTT
NA	TRBV29-1	NA	TRBJ2-1	CSVDRSNNEQFF	TGCAGCGTTGATAGGTCAAACAATGAGCAGTTCTTC
TRBD2	TRBV6-1	NA	TRBJ2-1	CASSPGLAGGADPFF	TGTGCCAGCAGTCCCGGGTTAGCGGGGGGCGCTGATCCGTTCTTC
TRBD1	TRBV19	NA	TRBJ1-5	CASRQGGGLSNQPQHF	TGTGCCAGCCGACAGGGTGGGGGACTAAGCAATCAGCCCCAGCATTTT
NA	TRBV6-5	NA	TRBJ1-2	CASSQGQLYGYTF	TGTGCCAGCAGCCAAGGACAGCTATATGGCTACACCTTC
NA	TRBV19	NA	TRBJ2-7	CASSYGGGPYEQYF	TGTGCCAGTAGCTATGGGGGAGGACCGTACGAGCAGTACTTC
NA	TRBV27	NA	TRBJ1-4	CASSLLQYHEKLFF	TGTGCCAGCAGTTTATTACAGTACCACGAAAAACTGTTTTTT
TRBD1	TRBV7-9	NA	TRBJ2-7	CASSSSGTGGYEQYF	TGTGCCAGCAGCTCATCCGGGACAGGGGGCTACGAGCAGTACTTC
NA	TRBV27	NA	TRBJ2-7	CASSFGPLYEQYF	TGTGCCAGCAGTTTCGGGCCCCTCTACGAGCAGTACTTC
NA	TRBV27	NA	TRBJ2-7	CASSPTAGVHEQYF	TGTGCCAGCAGTCCGACCGCAGGCGTCCACGAGCAGTACTTC
TRBD1	TRBV9	NA	TRBJ1-5	CASSPDRGDQPQHF	TGTGCCAGCAGCCCAGACAGGGGCGATCAGCCCCAGCATTTT
NA	TRBV6-5	NA	TRBJ2-1	CASSEGNEQFF	TGTGCCAGCAGTGAAGGGAATGAGCAGTTCTTC
TRBD1	TRBV6-5	NA	TRBJ2-7	CASSLGTGSYEQYF	TGTGCCAGCAGTCTCGGGACAGGGTCTTACGAGCAGTACTTC
TRBD1	TRBV29-1	NA	TRBJ2-7	CSVDKGAGYEQYF	TGCAGCGTTGACAAGGGGGCCGGGTACGAGCAGTACTTC
NA	TRBV6-5	NA	TRBJ2-1	CAPPGLGNNEQFF	TGTGCCCCCCCGGGTCTAGGGAACAATGAGCAGTTCTTC
TRBD2	TRBV19	NA	TRBJ2-2	CASSPQREGGTGELFF	TGTGCCAGTAGTCCTCAGCGGGAGGGTGGCACCGGGGAGCTGTTTTTT
TRBD2	TRBV9	NA	TRBJ2-2	CASSVLREGPGELFF	TGTGCCAGCAGCGTGTTGCGGGAGGGCCCCGGGGAGCTGTTTTTT
TRBD1	TRBV30	NA	TRBJ2-6	CAELAGTGLSGANVLTF	TGTGCCGAACTGGCCGGGACAGGGCTCTCCGGGGCCAACGTCCTGACTTTC
NA	TRBV28	NA	TRBJ2-2	CASSLDSEGTGELFF	TGTGCCAGCAGTTTAGACAGCGAAGGGACCGGGGAGCTGTTTTTT
NA	TRBV30	few	TRBJ1-5	CAWSHQGDLNQPQHF	TGTGCCTGGAGTCACCAGGGCGACTTAAATCAGCCCCAGCATTTT
TRBD1	TRBV25-1	NA	TRBJ2-1	CATNHGTGTYNEQFF	TGTGCCACAAATCACGGGACAGGGACCTACAATGAGCAGTTCTTC
NA	TRBV5-1	once	TRBJ2-1	CASSLRPSGDLPNEQFF	TGCGCCAGCAGCTTGCGCCCGAGCGGAGACCTCCCCAATGAGCAGTTCTTC
NA	TRBV2	NA	TRBJ2-1	CASSVPETNEQFF	TGTGCCAGCAGTGTCCCGGAAACCAATGAGCAGTTCTTC
NA	TRBV7-7	NA	TRBJ2-7	CASSLGDGSYEQYF	TGTGCTAGCAGCTTGGGTGACGGGAGCTACGAGCAGTACTTC
TRBD2	TRBV19	NA	TRBJ2-3	CASSMASGRDTQYF	TGTGCCAGTAGTATGGCTAGCGGGCGGGATACGCAGTATTTT
NA	TRBV28	NA	TRBJ1-1	CASSLGDGEAFF	TGTGCCAGCAGTTTAGGGGACGGCGAAGCTTTCTTT
TRBD1	TRBV29-1	few	TRBJ1-1	CSVEDRLNTEAFF	TGCAGCGTCGAGGACAGGTTGAACACTGAAGCTTTCTTT
NA	TRBV9	once	TRBJ2-7	CASSEKAGAAGEQYF	TGTGCCAGCAGTGAGAAGGCAGGGGCCGCCGGCGAGCAGTACTTC
NA	TRBV7-6	NA	TRBJ2-7	CASSLGPLYEQYF	TGTGCCAGCAGCTTAGGGCCTTTGTACGAGCAGTACTTC
NA	TRBV9	NA	TRBJ1-4	CASSVEGRTNEKLFF	TGTGCCAGCAGCGTTGAGGGCAGGACTAATGAAAAACTGTTTTTT
NA	TRBV2	NA	TRBJ2-7	CASSEAVYEQYF	TGTGCCAGCAGTGAAGCGGTCTACGAGCAGTACTTC
NA	TRBV6-6	once	TRBJ2-2	CASSPQSGELFF	TGTGCCAGCAGTCCTCAATCCGGGGAGCTGTTTTTT
NA	TRBV4-1	NA	TRBJ2-7	CASSQAGVNGKYEQYF	TGCGCCAGCAGCCAAGCAGGGGTCAACGGGAAGTACGAGCAGTACTTC
NA	TRBV27	NA	TRBJ2-1	CASSLRGYNEQFF	TGTGCCAGCAGTTTAAGGGGATACAATGAGCAGTTCTTC
TRBD1	TRBV25-1	NA	TRBJ1-2	CASSETGVRGYTF	TGTGCCAGCAGTGAAACAGGGGTTCGTGGCTACACCTTC
NA	TRBV4-1	NA	TRBJ2-3	CASSQERRSADTQYF	TGCGCCAGCAGCCAAGAAAGGCGAAGCGCAGATACGCAGTATTTT
NA	TRBV7-9	NA	TRBJ2-1	CASTTATDQFF	TGTGCCAGCACCACAGCGACAGACCAGTTCTTC
NA	TRBV27	NA	TRBJ2-3	CASSPRDRATTDTQYF	TGTGCCAGCAGTCCCAGGGATAGGGCAACTACAGATACGCAGTATTTT
TRBD1	TRBV29-1	NA	TRBJ1-2	CSVVDEGARGYGYTF	TGCAGCGTTGTTGATGAGGGGGCGCGGGGCTATGGCTACACCTTC
TRBD2	TRBV10-2	NA	TRBJ2-3	CASSESGLADPSTDTQYF	TGCGCCAGCAGTGAGAGCGGACTAGCGGATCCTTCCACAGATACGCAGTATTTT